Sequencing of this T cell receptor (beta chain) was carried out in a study of T cells after yellow fever vaccination. TCRdb independently ran MiXCR on the 5' RACE reads; one entry per CDR3 protein. The sample records 200,000 to 300,000 distinct CDR3 sequences, about 7% being singletons. This clonotype was counted at least ten times. Germline lookup yields CDR1 DFQATT and CDR2 SNEGSKA (reference sequence). This CDR3 contains 15 residues. The material sequenced was CD4+ T cells sorted from PBMCs, taken on the day of the yellow fever booster vaccination. The clonotype was recovered from a young man who received the YFV17D yellow fever vaccine. The V call is TRBV20-1, the J call TRBJ2-1; 14 positions match TRBD2. CDR3 sequence reads: CRGLAGDLRGNEQFF. DNA of the CDR3: TGCAGGGGACTAGCGGGAGATCTACGGGGCAATGAGCAGTTCTTC.